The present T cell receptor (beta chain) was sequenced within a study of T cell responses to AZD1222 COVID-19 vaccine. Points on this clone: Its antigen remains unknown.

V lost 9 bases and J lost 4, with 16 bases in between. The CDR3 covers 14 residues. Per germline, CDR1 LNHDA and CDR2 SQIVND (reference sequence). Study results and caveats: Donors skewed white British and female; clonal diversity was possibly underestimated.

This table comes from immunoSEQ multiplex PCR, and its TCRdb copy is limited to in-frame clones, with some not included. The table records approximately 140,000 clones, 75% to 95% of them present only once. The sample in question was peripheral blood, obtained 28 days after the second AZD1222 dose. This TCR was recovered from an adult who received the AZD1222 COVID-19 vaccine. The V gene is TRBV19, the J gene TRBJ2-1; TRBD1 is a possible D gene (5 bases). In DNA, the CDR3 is TGTGCCAGCCGTATGACAGTTACTTACAATGAGCAGTTCTTC. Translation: CASRMTVTYNEQFF.